The 23 T cell receptor beta chains presented below share a single source sample, sequenced in a study of T cells expressing NK-cell markers. TCRdb re-called the 5' RACE reads, yielding one record per CDR3 amino acid sequence without DNA. The listing records a few hundred thousand distinct CDR3 sequences. The sequencing sample was made of blood T cells: a sorted CD56 or NKG2C T cell subset, CD4+ or CD8+ T cells, or bulk PBMC T cells (not recorded which). The receptors shown here come from a man aged 18-75 years in good health.

The chain employs TRBV20-1 and TRBJ1-1; without DNA, the TCRdb call of TRBD1 cannot be checked. Germline assignment: CDR1 DFQATT and CDR2 SNEGSKA (reference sequence). The CDR3 sequence is 14 residues long. The CDR3 is CSGSRGSRYTEAFF.

This chain uses TRBV5-4 with TRBJ2-5; TCRdb returns TRBD1, unconfirmable since there is no DNA. Germline CDR1 and CDR2: SGHNT and YYREEE (reference sequence). This CDR3 region has 15 residues. CDR3 protein: CASSSSWGEGETQYF.

The V and J genes are TRBV7-2 and TRBJ2-1; TCRdb outputs TRBD2, but without DNA this stays unchecked. This CDR3 spans 16 amino acids. Germline V lookup: CDR1 SGHTA, CDR2 FQGNSA. The CDR3 is CASSPQLGWRFSEQFF.

The rearrangement uses TRBV11-2 and TRBJ2-5; TCRdb names TRBD1, which stays unverified in the absence of DNA. The CDR3 covers 14 residues. Germline V gene lookup returns CDR1 SGHAT and CDR2 FQNNGV. The chain's CDR3 is CASSRDSGAWAQYF.

J is TRBJ1-6 and V is TRBV6-1. The germline CDR1 and CDR2 sequences are MNHNS and SASEGT. The CDR3 contains 14 residues. This CDR3 reads CASTKGYEDSPLHF.

This chain's CDR3 is CATSRDAPWGPEAFF. The V and J genes are TRBV15 and TRBJ1-1; TCRdb indicates TRBD1, and absent DNA this call remains unverified. The CDR3 runs 15 residues. Germline-derived CDR1 and CDR2 are LNHNV and YYDKDF (reference sequence).

The chain is built from TRBV20-1 and TRBJ2-5; the TRBD1 assignment by TCRdb is unverifiable without DNA. The CDR3 spans 16 residues. From germline, CDR1 is DFQATT and CDR2 SNEGSKA (reference sequence). The CDR3 region is CSASPSRGGLMETQYF.

The CDR3 reads CASSRDRSTEETQYF. The chain recombines TRBV2 with TRBJ2-5; TCRdb picks TRBD1, but there is no DNA to check that call. Germline lookup yields CDR1 SNHLY and CDR2 FYNNEI. CDR3 size: 15 residues. The whole variable domain, filled in from reference TRBV2 and TRBJ2-5, reads EPEVTQTPSHQVTQMGQEVILRCVPISNHLYFYWYRQILGQKVEFLVSFYNNEISEKSEIFDDQFSVERPDGSNFTLKIRSTKLEDSAMYFCASSRDRSTEETQYFGPGTRLLVL.

This rearrangement joins TRBV12-3 or TRBV12-4 to TRBJ2-7; TCRdb's assignment of TRBD1 cannot be checked, as there is no DNA. This CDR3 comprises 14 residues. CDR3 protein: CASSSTGLTGEQYF.

The CDR3 protein is CASSIGGGAGTDTQYF. The chain links TRBV19 to TRBJ2-3; TCRdb names TRBD1, which stays unverified in the absence of DNA. CDR1 is LNHDA, CDR2 SQIVND, per germline (reference sequence). This CDR3 is built from 16 residues.

The chain joins TRBV20-1 to TRBJ2-3. CDR1 and CDR2 (germline): DFQATT, SNEGSKA (reference sequence). The CDR3 runs 13 residues. The chain's CDR3 is CSADARTTDTQYF.

The rearrangement joins TRBV20-1 to TRBJ1-5. This CDR3 has 14 residues. Germline CDR1 is DFQATT and CDR2 is SNEGSKA (reference sequence). CDR3 protein: CSARASQASQPQHF.

The chain uses TRBV9 and TRBJ2-3; without DNA, the TCRdb call of TRBD1 cannot be checked. The CDR3 has 19 residues. Germline-derived CDR1 and CDR2 are SGDLS and YYNGEE. CDR3 in amino acids: CASSVGLGDRSPSTDTQYF.

The CDR3 is CASSSISGINYEQYF. V gene TRBV7-2 combines with J gene TRBJ2-7; the TCRdb call, TRBD2, lacks DNA for checking. This CDR3 has 15 residues. Germline V lookup: CDR1 SGHTA, CDR2 FQGNSA.

V usage is TRBV5-1 and J usage is TRBJ2-7; TCRdb's assignment of TRBD1 cannot be checked, as there is no DNA. The CDR3 length is 15 residues. Germline-derived CDR1 and CDR2 are SGHRS and YFSETQ. This chain's CDR3 is CASSSRTGMRNEQYF.

This chain connects TRBV11-2 to TRBJ2-3. Germline assignment: CDR1 SGHAT and CDR2 FQNNGV. This CDR3 has 12 amino acids. The CDR3 sequence: CASSHMRNTQYF.

The V gene is TRBV7-8, the J gene TRBJ2-1; TCRdb gives TRBD2 as the D gene, but with no DNA this cannot be confirmed. The CDR3 runs 17 residues. Looked up from germline, CDR1 is SGHVS and CDR2 is FQNEAQ. This CDR3 is CASSLRGSGGPYNEQFF. Combining the CDR3 with reference TRBV7-8 and TRBJ2-1 gives the whole variable domain GAGVSQSPRYKVAKRGQDVALRCDPISGHVSLFWYQQALGQGPEFLTYFQNEAQLDKSGLPSDRFFAERPEGSVSTLKIQRTQQEDSAVYLCASSLRGSGGPYNEQFFGPGTRLTVL.

The chain couples TRBV2 to TRBJ1-4; there is no DNA to check the TCRdb D call of TRBD1. Germline lookup yields CDR1 SNHLY and CDR2 FYNNEI. This CDR3 has 15 residues. Here the CDR3 reads CASSGDRTTNEKLFF.

The chain carries TRBV20-1 and TRBJ1-2. Germline CDR1 DFQATT, CDR2 SNEGSKA (reference sequence). The CDR3 contains 13 residues. CDR3 protein: CSAREGNFLGYTF.

This chain uses TRBV6-1 with TRBJ1-5. This CDR3 comprises 14 residues. Germline loops: CDR1 MNHNS, CDR2 SASEGT. CDR3 sequence: CASIRQGSIQPQHF.

The chain uses TRBV7-9 and TRBJ2-7; no DNA is available, so the TRBD1 call from TCRdb remains unchecked. The CDR3 is 15 residues long. Germline values: CDR1 SEHNR, CDR2 FQNEAQ (reference sequence). The CDR3 loop reads CASSGRQGPHYEQYF.

The rearrangement joins TRBV6-1 to TRBJ1-6; without DNA, the TCRdb call of TRBD1 cannot be checked. Germline CDR1 MNHNS, CDR2 SASEGT. CDR3 length: 16 residues. The CDR3 is CASSEGAPGDNSPLHF.

The chain couples TRBV11-2 to TRBJ1-1. Germline loops: CDR1 SGHAT, CDR2 FQNNGV. This CDR3 region has 18 residues. The CDR3 sequence: CASSLDGSKNHMNTEAFF.